This entry lists 5 T cell receptor beta chains sequenced from one sample in a study of blood T cell repertoires in COVID-19. Data came from immunoSEQ multiplex PCR; TCRdb stores just in-frame clones and leaves some out. Among 150,000 or so clones listed, about 83% were seen once. Input material: peripheral blood. Source of these receptors: a human donor in a cohort sampled during active COVID-19.

This clone was observed a few times. V usage is TRBV6-2 or TRBV6-3 and J usage is TRBJ1-5, with 8 bases identical to TRBD1. Germline CDR1 and CDR2: MNHEY and SVGEGT. The trim removed 2 bases at V and 5 bases at J, leaving 17 bases unmatched. This CDR3 is 19 amino acids long. The CDR3 coding sequence is TGTGCCAGCAGTTACCCGACAGGGGTCGGGCAGGGAGGAGATCAGCCCCAGCATTTT. It specifies CASSYPTGVGQGGDQPQHF.

The gene calls are TRBV5-1 and TRBJ2-5; D uncertain. V was shortened by 0 bases and J by 2 bases, with 11 bases between the two germline ends. The CDR3 is made up of 15 amino acids. CDR1 SGHRS and CDR2 YFSETQ come from the germline V gene. CDR3 region: CASSLDNNGQETQYF. In nucleotides, the CDR3 is TGCGCCAGCAGCTTGGACAATAATGGTCAAGAGACCCAGTACTTC.

The J gene is TRBJ1-5, the V gene TRBV5-5; TRBD1 agrees at 10 bases. The V and J ends lost 3 bases and 2 bases, in that order; junction bases with no gene match: 2. Germline CDR1 and CDR2: SGHKS and YYEKEE (reference sequence). This CDR3 spans 15 amino acids. CDR3 sequence reads: CASSSGTGGNQPQHF. The CDR3 nucleotides are TGTGCCAGCAGCTCCGGGACAGGGGGCAATCAGCCCCAGCATTTT.

The rearrangement links TRBV27 to TRBJ2-1, with a weak D call TRBD1 (6 bases). The V end was cut by 3 bases, the J end by 9 bases, with 12 bases between. The CDR3 is made up of 13 amino acids. Germline CDR1 MNHEY, CDR2 SMNVEV (reference sequence). The CDR3 spells CASSFSRGGEQFF. CDR3 DNA: TGTGCCAGCAGTTTTTCCAGGGGTGGTGAGCAGTTCTTC.

The chain recombines TRBV29-1 with TRBJ2-3; D remains ambiguous. Trimming cost V 2 bases and J 6 bases, with 9 bases left between them. The CDR3 is 12 residues long. The germline gives CDR1 SQVTM, CDR2 ANQGSEA. For the CDR3, the DNA is TGCAGCGTTGAATCTGGGCCGGATACGCAGTATTTT. Its translation is CSVESGPDTQYF.